The sequence of this TCR beta chain was determined in a study of cytomegalovirus exposure and HLA in healthy donors. Primers for the PCR totalled 60 Vbeta and 13 Jbeta. Clones were sequenced by immunoSEQ multiplex PCR, and TCRdb holds only the in-frame ones, with some missing. The table shows about 200,000 clones, with approximately 82% occurring only once. J lost 0 bases, V lost 1 base, and 3 bases had no gene match. CDR1 LNHDA and CDR2 SQIVND come from the germline V gene (reference sequence). CDR3 length equals 16 residues. Material: PBMCs. The chain has TRBV19 and TRBJ2-1, with 7 bases that match TRBD2. The receptor's source is a man between 18 and 29 years old in good health and CMV-seronegative. CDR3 amino acids: CASSIGGGSSYNEQFF. The CDR3 bases are TGTGCCAGTAGTATAGGCGGCGGGAGCTCCTACAATGAGCAGTTCTTC.